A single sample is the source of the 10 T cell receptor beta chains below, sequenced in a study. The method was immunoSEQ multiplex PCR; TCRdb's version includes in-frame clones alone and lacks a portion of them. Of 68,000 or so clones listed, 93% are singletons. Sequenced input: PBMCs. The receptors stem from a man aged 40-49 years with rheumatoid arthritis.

The CDR3: CASSETESSYNEQFF. The CDR3 nucleotides are TGTGCCAGCAGTGAGACGGAAAGCTCCTACAATGAGCAGTTCTTC. This chain connects TRBV2 to TRBJ2-1; D is unclear. CDR1 is SNHLY, CDR2 FYNNEI, per germline. Trimming pared 3 bases from V and 0 bases from J, leaving 9 bases between. This CDR3 spans 15 amino acids. The full variable domain, completed using reference TRBV2 and TRBJ2-1, is EPEVTQTPSHQVTQMGQEVILRCVPISNHLYFYWYRQILGQKVEFLVSFYNNEISEKSEIFDDQFSVERPDGSNFTLKIRSTKLEDSAMYFCASSETESSYNEQFFGPGTRLTVL.

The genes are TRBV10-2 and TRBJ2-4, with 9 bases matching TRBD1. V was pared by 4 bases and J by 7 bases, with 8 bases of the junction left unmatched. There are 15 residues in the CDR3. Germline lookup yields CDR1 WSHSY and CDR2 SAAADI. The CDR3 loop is CASSVGTGSANIQYF. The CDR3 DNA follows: TGCGCCAGCAGTGTTGGGACAGGGTCCGCGAACATTCAGTACTTC.

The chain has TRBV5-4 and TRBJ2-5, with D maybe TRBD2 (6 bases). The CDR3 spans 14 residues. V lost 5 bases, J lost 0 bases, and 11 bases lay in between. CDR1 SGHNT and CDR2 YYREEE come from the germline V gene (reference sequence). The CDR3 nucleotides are TGTGCCAGCAGGGCGGGGCTAGACCAAGAGACCCAGTACTTC. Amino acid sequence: CASRAGLDQETQYF.

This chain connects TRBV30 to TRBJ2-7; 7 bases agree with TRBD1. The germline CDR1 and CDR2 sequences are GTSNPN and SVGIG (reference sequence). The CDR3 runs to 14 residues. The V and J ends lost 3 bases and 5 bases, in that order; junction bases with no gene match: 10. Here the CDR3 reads CAWREPRQGHEQYF. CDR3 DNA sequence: TGTGCCTGGAGAGAACCCCGACAGGGCCACGAGCAGTACTTC.

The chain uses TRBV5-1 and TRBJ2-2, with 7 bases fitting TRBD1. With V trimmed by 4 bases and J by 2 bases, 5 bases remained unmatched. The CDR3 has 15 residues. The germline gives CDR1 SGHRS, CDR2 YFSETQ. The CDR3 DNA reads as TGCGCCAGCAGCCCGGGACAGATAAACACCGGGGAGCTGTTTTTT. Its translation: CASSPGQINTGELFF.

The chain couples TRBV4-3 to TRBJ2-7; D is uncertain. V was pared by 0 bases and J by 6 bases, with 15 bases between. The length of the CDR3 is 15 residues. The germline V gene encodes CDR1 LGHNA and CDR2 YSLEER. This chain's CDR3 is CASSQDGQVGSEQYF. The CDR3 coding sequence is TGCGCCAGCAGCCAAGACGGGCAGGTCGGAAGCGAGCAGTACTTC.

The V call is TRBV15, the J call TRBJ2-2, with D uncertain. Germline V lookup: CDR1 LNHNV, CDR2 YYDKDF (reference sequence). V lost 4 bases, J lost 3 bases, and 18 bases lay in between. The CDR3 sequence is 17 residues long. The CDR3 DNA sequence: TGTGCCACCAGCACCATGGGCCCGGCCGGGTACACCGGGGAGCTGTTTTTT. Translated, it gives CATSTMGPAGYTGELFF.

The CDR3: CASSLKAGGGYTF. The CDR3 bases are TGTGCCAGCAGCTTAAAGGCAGGGGGTGGCTACACCTTC. The chain links TRBV7-3 to TRBJ1-2; 7 bases line up with TRBD1. Germline V gene lookup returns CDR1 SGHTA and CDR2 FQGTGA. Trimming removed 1 base from V and 7 bases from J; junction bases left unmatched: 3. CDR3 length: 13 amino acids. The variable domain in full, with the rest retrieved from reference TRBV7-3 and TRBJ1-2, is GAGVSQTPSNKVTEKGKYVELRCDPISGHTALYWYRQSLGQGPEFLIYFQGTGAADDSGLPNDRFFAVRPEGSVSTLKIQRTERGDSAVYLCASSLKAGGGYTFGSGTRLTVV.

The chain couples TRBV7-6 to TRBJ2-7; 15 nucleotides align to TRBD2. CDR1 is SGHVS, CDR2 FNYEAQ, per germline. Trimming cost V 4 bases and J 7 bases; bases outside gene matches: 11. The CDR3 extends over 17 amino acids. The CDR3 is CASSSRTSGRAWGEQYF. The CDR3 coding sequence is TGTGCCAGCAGCTCACGGACTAGCGGGAGGGCCTGGGGTGAGCAGTACTTC.

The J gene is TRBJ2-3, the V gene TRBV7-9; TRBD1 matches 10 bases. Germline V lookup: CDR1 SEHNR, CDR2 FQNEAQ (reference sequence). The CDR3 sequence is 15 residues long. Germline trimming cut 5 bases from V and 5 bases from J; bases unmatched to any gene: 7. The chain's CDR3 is CASSSRDRGIDTQYF. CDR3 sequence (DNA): TGTGCCAGCAGCAGCCGGGACAGGGGTATAGATACGCAGTATTTT.